The clone carrying this T cell receptor beta chain was recorded only once. As yet, its antigen is unknown. Germline CDR1 is SGDLS and CDR2 is YYNGEE. The CDR3 covers 16 residues. Trimming left V 2 bases short and J 1 base short, with 15 bases between. Sequencing was performed with immunoSEQ multiplex PCR; in TCRdb, only in-frame clones are kept and a portion is missing. Of about 26,000 clones listed, over 75% are singletons. The data were obtained in a study of T cells in localized non-small cell lung cancer. Regarding the study as a whole: The study sequenced only one region of the tumor. As a result, intratumor heterogeneity could not be excluded and remains possible. Appearance in adjacent lung was seen for a median approximately 60 of the top 100 tumor clones.

The chain combines TRBV9 with TRBJ2-5; the D gene is possibly TRBD1 (5 bases). This clonotype was sampled from a man aged 35-75 years with stage III squamous cell lung carcinoma. Sequenced here: peripheral blood, sampled before any cancer treatment. For the CDR3, the DNA is TGTGCCAGCAGCGTCGAGCAGGGTGGACGCCAAGAGACCCAGTACTTC. Encoded protein: CASSVEQGGRQETQYF.